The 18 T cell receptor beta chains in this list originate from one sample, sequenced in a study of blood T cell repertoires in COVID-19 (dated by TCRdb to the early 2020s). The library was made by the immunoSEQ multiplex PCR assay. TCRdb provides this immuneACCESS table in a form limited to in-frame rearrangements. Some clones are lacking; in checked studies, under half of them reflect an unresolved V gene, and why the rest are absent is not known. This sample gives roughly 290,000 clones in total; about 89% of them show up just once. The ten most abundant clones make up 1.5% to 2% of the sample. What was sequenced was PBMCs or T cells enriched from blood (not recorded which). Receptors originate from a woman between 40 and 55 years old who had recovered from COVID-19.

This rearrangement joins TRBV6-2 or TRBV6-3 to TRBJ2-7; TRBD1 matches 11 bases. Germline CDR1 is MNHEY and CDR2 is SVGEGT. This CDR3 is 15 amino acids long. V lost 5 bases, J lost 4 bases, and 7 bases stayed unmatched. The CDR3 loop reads CASSRPGQGVYEQYF. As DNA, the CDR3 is TGTGCCAGCAGTCGGCCGGGACAGGGGGTATACGAGCAGTACTTC.

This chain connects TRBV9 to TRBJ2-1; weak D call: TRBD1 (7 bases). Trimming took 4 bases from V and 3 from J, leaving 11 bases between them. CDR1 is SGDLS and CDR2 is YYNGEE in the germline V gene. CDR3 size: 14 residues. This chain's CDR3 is CASSTQGGYNEQFF. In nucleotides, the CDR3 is TGTGCCAGCAGCACCCAGGGGGGCTACAATGAGCAGTTCTTC.

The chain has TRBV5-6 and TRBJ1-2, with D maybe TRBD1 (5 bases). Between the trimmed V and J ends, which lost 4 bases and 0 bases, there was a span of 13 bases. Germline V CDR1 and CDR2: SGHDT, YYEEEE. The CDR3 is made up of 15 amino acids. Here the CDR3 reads CASSPPGGANYGYTF. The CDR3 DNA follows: TGTGCCAGCAGCCCTCCGGGGGGGGCTAACTATGGCTACACCTTC.

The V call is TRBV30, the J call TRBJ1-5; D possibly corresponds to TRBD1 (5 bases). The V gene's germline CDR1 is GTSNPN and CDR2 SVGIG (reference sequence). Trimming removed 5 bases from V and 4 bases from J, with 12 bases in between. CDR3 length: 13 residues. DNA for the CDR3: TGTGCCTGGGCGAAAGGGACTAATCAGCCCCAGCATTTT. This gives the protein CAWAKGTNQPQHF. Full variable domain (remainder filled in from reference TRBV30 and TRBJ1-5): SQTIHQWPATLVQPVGSPLSLECTVEGTSNPNLYWYRQAAGRGLQLLFYSVGIGQISSEVPQNLSASRPQDRQFILSSKKLLLSDSGFYLCAWAKGTNQPQHFGDGTRLSIL.

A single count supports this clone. The CDR3 reads CASSSGEGDTQYF. CDR3 bases: TGCGCCAGCAGCTCGGGGGAGGGAGATACGCAGTATTTT. The J gene is TRBJ2-3, the V gene TRBV5-1, with 7 bases identical to TRBD2. The CDR3 runs 13 residues. Trimming removed 3 bases from V and 5 bases from J; junction bases left unmatched: 3. Germline V gene sequence: CDR1 SGHRS, CDR2 YFSETQ.

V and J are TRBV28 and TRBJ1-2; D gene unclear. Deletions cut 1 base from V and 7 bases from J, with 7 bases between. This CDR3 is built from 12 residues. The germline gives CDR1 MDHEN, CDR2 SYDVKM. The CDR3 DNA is TGTGCCAGCAGTTTATCCTCAGGTGGCTACACCTTC. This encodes CASSLSSGGYTF.

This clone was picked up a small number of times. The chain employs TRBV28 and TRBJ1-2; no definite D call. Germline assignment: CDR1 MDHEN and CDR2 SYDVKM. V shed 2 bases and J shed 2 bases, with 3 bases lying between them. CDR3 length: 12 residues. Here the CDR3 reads CASSLQNYGYTF. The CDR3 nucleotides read TGTGCCAGCAGTTTACAGAACTATGGCTACACCTTC.

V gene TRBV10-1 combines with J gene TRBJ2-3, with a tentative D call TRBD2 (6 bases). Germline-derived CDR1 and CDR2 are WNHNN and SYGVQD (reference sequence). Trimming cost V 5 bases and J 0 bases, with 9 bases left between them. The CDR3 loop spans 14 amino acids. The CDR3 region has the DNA TGCGCCAGCAGTCGGGACTCGAGCACAGATACGCAGTATTTT. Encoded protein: CASSRDSSTDTQYF.

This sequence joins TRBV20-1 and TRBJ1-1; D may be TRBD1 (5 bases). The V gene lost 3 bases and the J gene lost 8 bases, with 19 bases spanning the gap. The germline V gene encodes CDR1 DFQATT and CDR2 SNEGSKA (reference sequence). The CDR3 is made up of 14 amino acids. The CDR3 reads CSASQNSANREAFF. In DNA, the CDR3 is TGCAGTGCTAGTCAAAATTCTGCGAACAGGGAAGCTTTCTTT.

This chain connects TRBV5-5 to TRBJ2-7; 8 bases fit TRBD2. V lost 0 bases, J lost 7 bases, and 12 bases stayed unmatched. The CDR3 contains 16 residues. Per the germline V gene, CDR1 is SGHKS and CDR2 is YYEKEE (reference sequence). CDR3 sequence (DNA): TGTGCCAGCAGCTTGGATCCGGGGGGGAGAGCTAGGGAGCAGTACTTC. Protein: CASSLDPGGRAREQYF.

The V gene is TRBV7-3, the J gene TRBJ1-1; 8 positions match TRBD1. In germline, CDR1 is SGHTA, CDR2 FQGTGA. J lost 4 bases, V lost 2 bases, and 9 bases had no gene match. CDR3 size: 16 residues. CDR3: CASSLGQGRPFTEAFF. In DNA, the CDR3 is TGTGCCAGCAGCTTAGGACAGGGACGTCCATTCACTGAAGCTTTCTTT.

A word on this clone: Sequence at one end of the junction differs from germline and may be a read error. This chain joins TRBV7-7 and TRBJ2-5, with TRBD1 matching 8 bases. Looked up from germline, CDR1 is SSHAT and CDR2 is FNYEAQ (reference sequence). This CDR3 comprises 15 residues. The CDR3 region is CASSRTTGGRETQYF. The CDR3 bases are TGTGCTAGCAGCCGCACTACAGGGGGGAGGGAGACCCAGTACTTC. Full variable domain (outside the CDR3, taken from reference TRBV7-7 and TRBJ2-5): GAGVSQSPRYKVTKRGQDVTLRCDPISSHATLYWYQQALGQGPEFLTYFNYEAQPDKSGLPSDRFSAERPEGSISTLTIQRTEQRDSAMYRCASSRTTGGRETQYFGPGTRLLVL.

CDR3 protein: CASSLGYGEQYF. CDR3 nucleotide sequence: TGTGCCAGCAGCTTAGGCTACGGGGAGCAGTACTTC. The chain combines TRBV7-9 with TRBJ2-7; the D is unclear. The CDR3 totals 12 residues. From germline, CDR1 is SEHNR and CDR2 FQNEAQ (reference sequence). V gave up 1 base and J gave up 7 bases, with 8 bases separating them.

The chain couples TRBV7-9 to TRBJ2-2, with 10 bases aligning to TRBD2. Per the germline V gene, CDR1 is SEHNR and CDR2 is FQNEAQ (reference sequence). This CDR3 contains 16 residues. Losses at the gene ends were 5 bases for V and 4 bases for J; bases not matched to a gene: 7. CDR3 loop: CASSTGLAEGTGELFF. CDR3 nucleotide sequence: TGTGCCAGCAGCACAGGACTAGCGGAGGGCACCGGGGAGCTGTTTTTT.

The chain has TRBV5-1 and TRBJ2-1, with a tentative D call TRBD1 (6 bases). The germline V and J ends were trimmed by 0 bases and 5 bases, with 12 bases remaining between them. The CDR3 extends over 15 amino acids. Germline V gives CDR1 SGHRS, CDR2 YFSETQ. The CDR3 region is CASSLVAQGNNEQFF. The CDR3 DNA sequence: TGCGCCAGCAGCTTGGTTGCCCAGGGGAACAATGAGCAGTTCTTC.

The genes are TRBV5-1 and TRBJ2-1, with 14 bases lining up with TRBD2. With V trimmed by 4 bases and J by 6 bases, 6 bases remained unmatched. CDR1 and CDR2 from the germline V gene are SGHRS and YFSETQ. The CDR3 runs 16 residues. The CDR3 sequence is CASSPPGLAGGNEQFF. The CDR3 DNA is TGCGCCAGCAGCCCGCCCGGACTAGCGGGGGGCAATGAGCAGTTCTTC.

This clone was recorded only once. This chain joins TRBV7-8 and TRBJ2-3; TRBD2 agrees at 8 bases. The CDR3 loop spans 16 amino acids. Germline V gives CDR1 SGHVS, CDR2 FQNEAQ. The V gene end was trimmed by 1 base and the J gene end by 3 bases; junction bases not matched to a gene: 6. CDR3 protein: CASSLERVAGTDTQYF. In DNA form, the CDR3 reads TGTGCCAGCAGCTTAGAGCGGGTAGCGGGAACAGATACGCAGTATTTT.

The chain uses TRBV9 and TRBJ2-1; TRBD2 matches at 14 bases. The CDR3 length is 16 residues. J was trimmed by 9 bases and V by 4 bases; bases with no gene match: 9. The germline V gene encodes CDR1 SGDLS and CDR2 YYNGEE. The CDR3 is CASSSQTSGGAPEQFF. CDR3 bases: TGTGCCAGCAGCTCCCAGACTAGCGGGGGGGCCCCTGAGCAGTTCTTC.